A selection of T cell receptor beta chains follows, all from one sample in a study of cytomegalovirus exposure and HLA in healthy donors. Data came from immunoSEQ multiplex PCR; TCRdb stores just in-frame clones and leaves some out. The table has about 140,000 clones, approximately 67% seen once. Material for sequencing was PBMCs. The source is a woman aged 60-75 years in good health and CMV-seronegative. Each CDR3 is given with its conserved first and last residue. The D gene is left open where the match is weak. Clone size is stated in some rows and not others, as once, few, many or a class when expanded.

j_call v_call d_call clone_size cdr3_nt cdr3_aa
TRBJ2-4 TRBV5-4 TRBD2 NA TGTGCCAGCAGCTCGGGACTAGCGGGGGAGGTGAGAAACATTCAGTACTTC CASSSGLAGEVRNIQYF
TRBJ2-7 TRBV10-3 NA NA TGTGCCATCAGTGACCCCACAGGGATTGTCGTCTACGAGCAGTACTTC CAISDPTGIVVYEQYF
TRBJ2-7 TRBV2 NA NA TGTGCCAGCAGTGAGCAGGGATACGAGCAGTACTTC CASSEQGYEQYF
TRBJ2-1 TRBV4-3 TRBD2 NA TGCGCCAGCAGCCATCCCACTAGCGACCCCTACAATGAGCAGTTCTTC CASSHPTSDPYNEQFF
TRBJ2-7 TRBV5-1 TRBD2 NA TGCGCCAGCAGCTTGGCGGGGACTACCTTTAGGGAGCAGTACTTC CASSLAGTTFREQYF
TRBJ1-1 TRBV11-2 NA NA TGTGCCAGCAGCTTTGGGAGGCGAAACACTGAAGCTTTCTTT CASSFGRRNTEAFF
TRBJ1-1 TRBV7-2 NA few TGTGCCAGCAGCCAGCACCGGAAGGGGATTGAAGCTTTCTTT CASSQHRKGIEAFF
TRBJ2-5 TRBV28 NA NA TGTGCCAGCAGTAGTAGCGGAAAGGGGGGGGAGACCCAGTACTTC CASSSSGKGGETQYF
TRBJ2-5 TRBV5-6 NA NA TGTGCCAGCAGCTTGGGCCGGGAAGAGCAGTACTTC CASSLGREEQYF
TRBJ2-5 TRBV19 NA NA TGTGCCAGTAGTAAAGGCGGGAATCAAGAGACCCAGTACTTC CASSKGGNQETQYF
TRBJ2-5 TRBV29-1 NA few TGCAGCGTTGGCAACAGGCAAGAGACCCAGTACTTC CSVGNRQETQYF
TRBJ2-3 TRBV9 NA NA TGTGCCAGCAGCCTTCAGTTCACAGATACGCAGTATTTT CASSLQFTDTQYF
TRBJ2-2 TRBV5-1 TRBD1 NA TGCGCCAGCAGCTTACAGGGGGCGACCGCCGGGGAGCTGTTTTTT CASSLQGATAGELFF
TRBJ2-6 TRBV5-1 TRBD1 NA TGCGCCAGCGGTTTGGGGACAGGGCTCTCTGGGGCCAACGTCCTGACTTTC CASGLGTGLSGANVLTF
TRBJ2-7 TRBV10-3 NA NA TGTGCCATCAGTGTGAACAACTACGAGCAGTACTTC CAISVNNYEQYF
TRBJ2-3 TRBV11-1 TRBD2 NA TGTGCCAGCAGCTTAAGGGGGACTAGCGGGGTAAGAGATACGCAGTATTTT CASSLRGTSGVRDTQYF
TRBJ1-4 TRBV27 NA NA TGTGCCAGCAGAGTCAGGGGACGGAATGAAAAACTGTTTTTT CASRVRGRNEKLFF
TRBJ1-5 TRBV19 TRBD1 NA TGTGGGACAGGGATGAATCAGCCCCAGCATTTT CGTGMNQPQHF
TRBJ2-5 TRBV29-1 TRBD2 NA TGCAGCACCTCTCCGCGCGGGGGGCAACAAGAGACCCAGTACTTC CSTSPRGGQQETQYF
TRBJ2-3 TRBV14 NA NA TGTGCCAGCAGCCCACAGGGACTACCAACGCAGTATTTT CASSPQGLPTQYF
TRBJ2-2 TRBV9 NA NA TGTGCCAGCAGCTCCTCGGGGAGAACGAACACCGGGGAGCTGTTTTTT CASSSSGRTNTGELFF
TRBJ1-1 TRBV16 TRBD1 NA TGTGCCAGCAGTCAACAGGGGGCGCACACTGAAGCTTTCTTT CASSQQGAHTEAFF
TRBJ2-3 TRBV6-4 NA once TGTGCCAGCAGTGACTCGCGGTCAAGCACAGATACGCAGTATTTT CASSDSRSSTDTQYF